This T cell receptor (beta chain) was recorded in a study of neurological immune-mediated disorders. This clonotype was seen at least ten times. TCRdb redid the calling of the 5' RACE reads with MiXCR, one entry per CDR3 protein. The data show about 62,000 distinct CDR3 sequences, 3.5% to 4.5% seen once. There are 14 residues in the CDR3. CDR1 MNHEY and CDR2 SVGEGT come from the germline V gene. V lost 6 bases, J lost 5 bases, and 15 bases lay in between. The source of this sequence is a woman in her fifties or sixties with multiple sclerosis. The sample comprised PBMCs. The rearrangement uses TRBV6-2 or TRBV6-3 and TRBJ2-3, with D possibly being TRBD2 (5 bases). The CDR3 here is CASSRAAPGDTQYF. The CDR3 coding sequence is TGTGCCAGCAGCCGAGCGGCCCCAGGAGATACGCAGTATTTT.